What follows are 7 T cell receptor beta chains derived from one specimen sequenced in a study of response to subunit inactivated influenza vaccine. TCRdb independently ran MiXCR on the RT-PCR reads; one entry per CDR3 protein. The sample lists more than 150,000 distinct CDR3 sequences, 7.5% to 10% seen once, with approximately 11% in the top ten. The sequencing used non-naive T cells sorted from PBMCs, collected on the day of vaccination. All receptors come from a man aged 50 to 59 who received an inactivated influenza vaccine.

The J gene is TRBJ2-7, the V gene TRBV28; D may be TRBD2 (6 bases). Trimming took off 6 bases at V and 5 bases at J, with 20 bases between the two ends. Germline CDR1 reads MDHEN; CDR2 reads SYDVKM. The CDR3 has 15 amino acids. In DNA, the CDR3 is TGTGCCAGCAGCCTCGGGGCGGGAACGGCCAACGAGCAGTACTTC. Protein sequence: CASSLGAGTANEQYF.

This clonotype appeared many times. The rearrangement links TRBV7-2 to TRBJ2-5; 7 bases map to TRBD1. Germline V lookup: CDR1 SGHTA, CDR2 FQGNSA. V lost 5 bases, J lost 5 bases, and 14 bases stayed unmatched. The CDR3 is 16 residues long. This CDR3 is CASSERTGQAVETQYF. CDR3 nucleotides: TGTGCCAGCAGCGAACGGACAGGCCAGGCTGTGGAGACCCAGTACTTC.

This clonotype was recorded a few times. The rearrangement joins TRBV6-1 to TRBJ2-2; 8 bases map to TRBD2. Unmatched junction bases numbered 10, after V lost 6 bases and J lost 4 bases. The CDR3 spans 16 residues. The germline gives CDR1 MNHNS, CDR2 SASEGT. The CDR3 is CASSPGGAGSTGELFF. The CDR3 bases are TGTGCCAGCAGCCCCGGGGGGGCTGGTAGCACCGGGGAGCTGTTTTTT.

The rearrangement joins TRBV30 to TRBJ2-1, with D perhaps matching TRBD2 (6 bases). Per germline, CDR1 GTSNPN and CDR2 SVGIG (reference sequence). The ends were cut back, 5 bases at V and 9 bases at J, with 20 bases in the middle. CDR3 length equals 14 residues. The CDR3, as DNA: TGTGCCTGGGCCGCGGGTCATTACGGGGGTGAGCAGTTCTTC. Protein product: CAWAAGHYGGEQFF.

The V gene is TRBV27, the J gene TRBJ1-3, with D perhaps matching TRBD1 (5 bases). CDR1 and CDR2 (germline): MNHEY, SMNVEV (reference sequence). Deletions cut 4 bases from V and 2 bases from J, with 9 bases between. CDR3 size: 14 residues. The CDR3: CASSSGGPGNTIYF. The CDR3 nucleotides read TGTGCCAGCAGTTCCGGGGGTCCTGGAAACACCATATATTTT.

This clonotype was observed a handful of times. The chain joins TRBV5-6 to TRBJ1-2; D may be TRBD1 (5 bases). CDR3 length: 13 amino acids. Per germline, CDR1 SGHDT and CDR2 YYEEEE. V lost 7 bases and J lost 2, with 12 bases in between. CDR3 in amino acids: CASVSGTNYGYTF. As DNA, the CDR3 is TGTGCCAGCGTATCGGGGACCAACTATGGCTACACCTTC.

This clonotype appeared many times. The V and J genes are TRBV12-3 or TRBV12-4 and TRBJ1-1; TRBD1 aligns across 8 bases. The V gene end was trimmed by 5 bases and the J gene end by 0 bases; junction bases not matched to a gene: 5. The CDR3 length is 15 residues. CDR3 residues: CASSLWTGMNTEAFF. CDR3 nucleotides: TGTGCCAGCAGTCTTTGGACAGGGATGAACACTGAAGCTTTCTTT.